The 8 T cell receptor beta chains reported below all come from one sample, sequenced in a study of post-analysis software for immune sequencing data. Regarding the study as a whole: Higher frequency in patients than in controls was seen for roughly five TRBV segments, with TRBV5-6, TRBV5-1 and TRBV20-1 among them.

Carried by the TCR beta cDNA libraries were unique molecular identifiers. TCRdb re-called the PCR reads with MiXCR, one entry per CDR3 protein. In the table there are hundreds of thousands of distinct CDR3 sequences, less than 35% of which are singletons. For these TCRs, the target antigens are not known. The sample comprised blood. The receptors were gathered from a girl aged 5-17 years with multiple sclerosis.

The chain uses TRBV9 and TRBJ2-1; 9 bases match TRBD1. Unmatched junction bases numbered 6, after V lost 4 bases and J lost 10 bases. The CDR3 extends over 13 amino acids. CDR1 is SGDLS, CDR2 YYNGEE, per germline. This CDR3 reads CASSRTGGEEQFF. For the CDR3, the DNA is TGTGCCAGCAGCCGAACAGGGGGCGAGGAGCAGTTCTTC.

The CDR3 region is CASNPQGQPGYTF. Here the CDR3 DNA reads TGTGCCAGCAACCCCCAGGGACAACCTGGCTACACCTTC. The rearrangement uses TRBV12-3 or TRBV12-4 and TRBJ1-2; possibly TRBD1 for D (6 bases). Trimming removed 7 bases at V and 7 bases at J, with 16 bases between. This CDR3 is 13 amino acids long.

CDR3 loop: CASSPQRGLRDTQYF. The CDR3 region has the DNA TGTGCCAGCAGCCCACAGCGGGGGCTTAGGGATACGCAGTATTTT. The chain carries TRBV7-2 and TRBJ2-3; 8 nucleotides line up with TRBD2. The CDR3 length is 15 residues. J gave up 6 bases and V 5 bases, and 10 bases lay outside the gene matches. Germline-derived CDR1 and CDR2 are SGHTA and FQGNSA.

This clonotype was counted only a few times. The chain is built from TRBV5-5 and TRBJ1-5, with D maybe TRBD1 (5 bases). The germline V gene has CDR1 SGHKS and CDR2 YYEKEE (reference sequence). CDR3 size: 14 residues. Trimming shortened V by 0 bases and J by 5 bases, and 9 bases separated the two germline ends. The CDR3 spells CASSLDQGYQPQHF. CDR3 DNA: TGTGCCAGCAGCTTGGATCAGGGATATCAGCCCCAGCATTTT.

The table lists this clonotype with a few counts. The rearrangement links TRBV6-5 to TRBJ1-4; 7 bases match TRBD1. Germline V gene lookup returns CDR1 MNHEY and CDR2 SVGAGI. The trim removed 7 bases at V and 4 bases at J, leaving 6 bases unmatched. CDR3 size: 14 residues. The CDR3, as DNA: TGTGCCAGCAAAGGGGGGACAGTTAATGAAAAACTGTTTTTT. It encodes CASKGGTVNEKLFF.

This clonotype appeared a single time. The chain employs TRBV7-2 and TRBJ1-3, with D tentatively TRBD1 (5 bases). Between the trimmed V and J ends, which lost 5 bases and 0 bases, there was a span of 20 bases. Germline assignment: CDR1 SGHTA and CDR2 FQGNSA. The CDR3 covers 18 residues. The DNA of the CDR3 is TGTGCCAGCAGCCTCCGAATAGGGGCAGCGGGCTCTGGAAACACCATATATTTT. Amino acid sequence: CASSLRIGAAGSGNTIYF.

This clonotype was observed a handful of times. V is TRBV20-1 and J is TRBJ1-2; D uncertain. Germline V lookup: CDR1 DFQATT, CDR2 SNEGSKA (reference sequence). The CDR3 spans 15 residues. V was cut by 3 bases and J by 2 bases, with 16 bases left in between. The CDR3 sequence: CSASDRTDWNYGYTF. CDR3 bases: TGCAGTGCTAGCGACCGTACCGACTGGAACTATGGCTACACCTTC.

This clonotype was seen a few times. The rearrangement links TRBV29-1 to TRBJ1-2, with no clear D. Trimming stripped 0 bases from V and 3 bases from J, with 17 bases between. The CDR3 runs to 16 residues. Germline CDR1 SQVTM, CDR2 ANQGSEA. The CDR3 coding sequence is TGCAGCGTTGAAGAAAGGACGGAAGGGTATTACTATGGCTACACCTTC. It is translated as CSVEERTEGYYYGYTF.